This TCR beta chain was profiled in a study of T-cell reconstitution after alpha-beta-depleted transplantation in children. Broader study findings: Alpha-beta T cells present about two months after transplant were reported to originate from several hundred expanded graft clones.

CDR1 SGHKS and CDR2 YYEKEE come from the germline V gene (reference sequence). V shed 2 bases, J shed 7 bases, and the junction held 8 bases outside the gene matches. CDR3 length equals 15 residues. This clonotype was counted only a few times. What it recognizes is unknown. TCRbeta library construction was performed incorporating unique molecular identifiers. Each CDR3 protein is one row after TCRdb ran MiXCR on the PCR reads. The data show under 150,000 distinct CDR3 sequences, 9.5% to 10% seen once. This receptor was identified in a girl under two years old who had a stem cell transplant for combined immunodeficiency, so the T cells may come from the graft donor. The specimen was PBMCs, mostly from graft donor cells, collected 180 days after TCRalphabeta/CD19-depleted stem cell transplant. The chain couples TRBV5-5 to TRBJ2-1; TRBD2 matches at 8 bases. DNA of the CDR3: TGTGCCAGCAGCTTACTAGCGGCCCTGGGTAATGAGCAGTTCTTC. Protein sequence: CASSLLAALGNEQFF.